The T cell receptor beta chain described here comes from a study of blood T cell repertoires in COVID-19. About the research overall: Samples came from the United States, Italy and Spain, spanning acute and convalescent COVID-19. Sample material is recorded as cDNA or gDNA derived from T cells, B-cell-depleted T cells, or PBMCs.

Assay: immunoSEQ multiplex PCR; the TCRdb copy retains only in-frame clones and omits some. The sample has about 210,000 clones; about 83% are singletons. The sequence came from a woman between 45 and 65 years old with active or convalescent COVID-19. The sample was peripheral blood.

In nucleotides, the CDR3 is TGTGCCAGCGGGGACAGGGTGATTAACACCGGGGAGCTGTTTTTT. Translated: CASGDRVINTGELFF. The chain employs TRBV3-1 (or the pseudogene TRBV3-2) and TRBJ2-2; 9 nucleotides agree with TRBD1. This CDR3 contains 15 residues. Germline CDR1 is LGHDT and CDR2 is YNNKEL (reference sequence). Trimming at V came to 8 bases and at J to 2 bases, leaving 6 bases not matched to a gene.